Here is one T cell receptor beta chain with its context. Trimming cost V 2 bases and J 3 bases, with 3 bases left between them. Germline-derived CDR1 and CDR2 are SGHTS and YDEGEE. The CDR3 has 12 amino acids. The sample originates from a study of blood T cell repertoires in COVID-19. Study at large: Acute and convalescent COVID-19 samples came from the United States, Italy and Spain.

Original processing notes: Nucleated cell counts were estimated from reference gene primer amplification. Data came from immunoSEQ multiplex PCR; TCRdb stores just in-frame clones and leaves some out. Clonal size and the V and J genes are those of that table, whereas D and trimming came from the DNA. The table lists 380,000 or so clones, about 90% of them singletons, with 1% to 1.5% in the top ten. The material sequenced was peripheral blood. The V gene is TRBV5-8, the J gene TRBJ1-3; no clear D. The clonotype originates from a man aged 35-49 years with acute or convalescent COVID-19. In DNA form, the CDR3 reads TGTGCCAGCAGCTTTATTGGAAACACCATATATTTT. Translated, it gives CASSFIGNTIYF. The entire variable domain, with the rest obtained from reference TRBV5-8 and TRBJ1-3, is as follows: EAGVTQSPTHLIKTRGQQATLRCSPISGHTSVYWYQQALGLGLQFLLWYDEGEERNRGNFPPRFSGRQFPNYSSELNVNALELEDSALYLCASSFIGNTIYFGEGSWLTVV.